Following are 7 T cell receptor beta chains from one sample sequenced in a study of OX40 agonist ivuxolimab in advanced cancers. The protocol was immunoSEQ multiplex PCR, while the TCRdb copy is restricted to in-frame clones and leaves out a portion. The profile shows around 48,000 clones, about 81% of them singletons. The starting material was CD4+ or CD8+ T cells sorted from blood, obtained in a trial of the OX40 agonist ivuxolimab. These receptors were collected from an adult with an advanced solid tumor such as melanoma, head and neck, liver or kidney cancer.

There are a few counts of this clone. The rearrangement joins TRBV19 to TRBJ2-1; 7 bases are a match to TRBD2. The V gene's germline CDR1 is LNHDA and CDR2 SQIVND (reference sequence). The ends lost 1 base at V and 7 bases at J; junction bases unmatched: 13. The CDR3 totals 17 residues. The CDR3 region has the DNA TGTGCCAGTAGTATAGTAAGGATGGGAGGGCCAAGGAATGAGCAGTTCTTC. It translates to CASSIVRMGGPRNEQFF.

The chain joins TRBV27 to TRBJ2-7, with 8 bases aligning to TRBD2. Germline CDR1 and CDR2: MNHEY and SMNVEV (reference sequence). This CDR3 is 14 amino acids long. Trimming removed 5 bases from V and 2 bases from J; junction bases left unmatched: 5. For the CDR3, the DNA is TGTGCCAGCAGTGCTCGGGGGGGTCCCTACGAGCAGTACTTC. Protein product: CASSARGGPYEQYF.

The chain joins TRBV6-1 to TRBJ2-3, with 7 bases identical to TRBD1. Looked up from germline, CDR1 is MNHNS and CDR2 is SASEGT. The CDR3 is 13 amino acids. The junction had 0 bases not matched to a gene; V was cut back by 1 base and J by 5 bases. In nucleotides, the CDR3 is TGTGCCAGCAGTGAAGGACAGGGAGATACGCAGTATTTT. It is translated as CASSEGQGDTQYF.

V usage is TRBV29-1 and J usage is TRBJ2-1; 9 positions match TRBD2. The CDR3 extends over 16 amino acids. V lost 4 bases, J lost 3 bases, and 10 bases stayed unmatched. The germline CDR1 and CDR2 sequences are SQVTM and ANQGSEA. CDR3 bases: TGCAGCGTTGCCAGGGGAGCGGGAGGCATCTACAATGAGCAGTTCTTC. Translation gives CSVARGAGGIYNEQFF.

The chain has TRBV6-5 and TRBJ1-1; unclear D gene. The CDR3 runs 11 residues. Looked up from germline, CDR1 is MNHEY and CDR2 is SVGAGI. Deletions cut 6 bases from V and 5 bases from J, with 7 bases between. The CDR3 DNA follows: TGTGCCAGCAGCAGAGGAACTGAAGCTTTCTTT. This sequence encodes CASSRGTEAFF.

The rearrangement uses TRBV19 and TRBJ1-5; tentatively, D is TRBD1 (6 bases). The length of the CDR3 is 14 residues. Germline V gene data show CDR1 as LNHDA and CDR2 as SQIVND (reference sequence). V lost 7 bases to trimming and J lost 5 bases, with 15 bases between them. For the CDR3, the DNA is TGTGCCAGTAAAGGTTACGGGACACATCAGCCCCAGCATTTT. The encoded protein is CASKGYGTHQPQHF. Complete variable domain (other parts from reference TRBV19 and TRBJ1-5): DGGITQSPKYLFRKEGQNVTLSCEQNLNHDAMYWYRQDPGQGLRLIYYSQIVNDFQKGDIAEGYSVSREKKESFPLTVTSAQKNPTAFYLCASKGYGTHQPQHFGDGTRLSIL.

This clone occurred a few times. V gene TRBV29-1 combines with J gene TRBJ2-1, with a tentative D call TRBD2 (6 bases). V was shortened by 7 bases and J by 0 bases, with 16 bases between the two germline ends. The CDR3 length is 15 residues. Germline V CDR1 and CDR2: SQVTM, ANQGSEA. The CDR3 nucleotides read TGCAGCGCCAAAGGGGTAGCGGACTCCTACAATGAGCAGTTCTTC. This translates into CSAKGVADSYNEQFF.